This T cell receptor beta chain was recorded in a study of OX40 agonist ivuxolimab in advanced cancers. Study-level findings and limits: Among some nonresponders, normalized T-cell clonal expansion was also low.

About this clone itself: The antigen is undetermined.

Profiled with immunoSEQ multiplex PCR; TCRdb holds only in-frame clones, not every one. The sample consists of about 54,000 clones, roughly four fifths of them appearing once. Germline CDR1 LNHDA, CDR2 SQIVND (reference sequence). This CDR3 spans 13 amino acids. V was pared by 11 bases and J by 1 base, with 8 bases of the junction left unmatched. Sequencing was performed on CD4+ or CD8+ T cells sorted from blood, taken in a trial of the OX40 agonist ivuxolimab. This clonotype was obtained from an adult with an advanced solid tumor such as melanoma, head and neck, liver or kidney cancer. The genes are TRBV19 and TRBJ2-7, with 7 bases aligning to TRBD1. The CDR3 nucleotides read TGTGCCTGCGCCCGGACAGGTTCCTACGAGCAGTACTTC. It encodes CACARTGSYEQYF.